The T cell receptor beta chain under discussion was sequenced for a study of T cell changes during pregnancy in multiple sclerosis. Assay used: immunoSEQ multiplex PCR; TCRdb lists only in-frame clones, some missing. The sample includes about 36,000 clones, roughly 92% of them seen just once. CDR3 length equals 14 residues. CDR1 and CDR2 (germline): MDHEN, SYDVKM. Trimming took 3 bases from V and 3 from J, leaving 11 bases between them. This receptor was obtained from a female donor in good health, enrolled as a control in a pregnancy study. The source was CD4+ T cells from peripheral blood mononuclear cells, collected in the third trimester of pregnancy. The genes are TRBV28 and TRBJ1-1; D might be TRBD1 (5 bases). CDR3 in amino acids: CASSFGAGYTEAFF. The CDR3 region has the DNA TGTGCCAGCAGTTTTGGGGCAGGGTACACTGAAGCTTTCTTT.